The T cell receptor beta chain described here comes from a study of blood T cells in healthy people across ages. Regarding the study as a whole: TCR beta diversity correlated strongly with naive T cell percentage.

Sample-barcoded 5' priming and a J-beta primer mix drove a second PCR of about 6 to 12 cycles. Each sample yielded at least 3 million CDR3-containing paired-end reads. TCRdb re-called the 5' RACE reads with MiXCR, one entry per CDR3 protein. There are almost 800,000 distinct CDR3 sequences in the sample; more than 45% occur only once, and about 20% lies in the top ten. Germline V CDR1 and CDR2: MNHNS, SASEGT. The CDR3 covers 17 residues. Points on this clonotype: Its antigen is unknown.

The chain uses TRBV6-1 and TRBJ2-5; D tentatively reads TRBD1 or TRBD2 (6 bases each). TRBJ2-7 matches the DNA end more closely, so the J call is doubtful. This TCR was sampled from a man aged 25-40 years in good health. Sequenced material: blood. The CDR3 DNA reads as TGTGCCAGCAGTGGTCTTCTGAGGCAAGGGGGGCTTCCCGAGCAGTACTTC. Amino acids: CASSGLLRQGGLPEQYF.